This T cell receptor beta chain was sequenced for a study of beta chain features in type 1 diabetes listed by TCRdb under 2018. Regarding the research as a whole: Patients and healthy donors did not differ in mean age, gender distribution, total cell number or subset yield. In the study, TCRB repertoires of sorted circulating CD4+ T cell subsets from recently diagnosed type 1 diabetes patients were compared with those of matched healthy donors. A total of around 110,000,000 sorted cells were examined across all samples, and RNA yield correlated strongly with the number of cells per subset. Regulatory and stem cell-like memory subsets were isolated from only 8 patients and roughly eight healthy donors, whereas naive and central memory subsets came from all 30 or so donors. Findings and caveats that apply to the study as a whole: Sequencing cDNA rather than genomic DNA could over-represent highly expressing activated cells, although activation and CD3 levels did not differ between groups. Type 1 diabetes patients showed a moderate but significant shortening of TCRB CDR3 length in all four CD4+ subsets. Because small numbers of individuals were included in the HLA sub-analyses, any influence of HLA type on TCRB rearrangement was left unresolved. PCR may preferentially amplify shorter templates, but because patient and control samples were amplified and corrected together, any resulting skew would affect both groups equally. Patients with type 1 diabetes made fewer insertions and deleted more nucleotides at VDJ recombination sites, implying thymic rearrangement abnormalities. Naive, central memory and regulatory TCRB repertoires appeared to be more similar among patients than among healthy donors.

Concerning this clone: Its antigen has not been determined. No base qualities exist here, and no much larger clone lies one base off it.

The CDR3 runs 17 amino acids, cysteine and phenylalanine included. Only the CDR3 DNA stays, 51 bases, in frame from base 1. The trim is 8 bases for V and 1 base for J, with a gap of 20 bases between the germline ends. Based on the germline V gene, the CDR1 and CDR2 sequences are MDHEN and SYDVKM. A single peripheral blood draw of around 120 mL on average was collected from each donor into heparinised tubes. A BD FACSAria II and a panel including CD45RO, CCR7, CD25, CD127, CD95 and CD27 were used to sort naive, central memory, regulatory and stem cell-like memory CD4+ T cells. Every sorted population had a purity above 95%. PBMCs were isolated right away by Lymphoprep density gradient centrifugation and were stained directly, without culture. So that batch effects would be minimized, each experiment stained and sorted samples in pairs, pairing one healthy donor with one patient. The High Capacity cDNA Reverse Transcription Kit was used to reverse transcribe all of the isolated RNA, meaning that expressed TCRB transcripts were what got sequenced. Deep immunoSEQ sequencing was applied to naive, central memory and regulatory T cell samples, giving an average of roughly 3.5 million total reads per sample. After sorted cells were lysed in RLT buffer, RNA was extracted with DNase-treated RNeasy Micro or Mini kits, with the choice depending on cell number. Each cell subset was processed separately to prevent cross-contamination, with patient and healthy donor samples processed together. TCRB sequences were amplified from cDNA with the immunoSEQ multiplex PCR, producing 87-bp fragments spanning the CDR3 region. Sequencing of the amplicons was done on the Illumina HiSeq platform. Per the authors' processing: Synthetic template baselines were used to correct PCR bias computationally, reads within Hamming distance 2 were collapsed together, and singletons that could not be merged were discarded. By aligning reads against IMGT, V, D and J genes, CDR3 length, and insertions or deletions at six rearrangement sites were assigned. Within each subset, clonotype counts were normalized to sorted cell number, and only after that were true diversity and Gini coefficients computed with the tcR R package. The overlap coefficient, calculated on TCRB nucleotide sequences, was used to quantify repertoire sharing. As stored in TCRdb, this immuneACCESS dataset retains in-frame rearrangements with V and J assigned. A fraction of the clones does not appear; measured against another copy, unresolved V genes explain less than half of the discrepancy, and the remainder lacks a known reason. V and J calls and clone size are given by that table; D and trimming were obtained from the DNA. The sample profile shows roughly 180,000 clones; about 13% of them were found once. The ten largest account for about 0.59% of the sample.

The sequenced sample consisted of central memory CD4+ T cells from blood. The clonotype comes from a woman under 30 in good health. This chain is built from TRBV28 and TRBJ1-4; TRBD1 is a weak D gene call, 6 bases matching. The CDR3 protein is CASCSTGGQGTNEKLFF. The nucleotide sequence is TGTGCCAGCTGTTCCACCGGGGGGCAGGGAACTAATGAAAAACTGTTTTTT. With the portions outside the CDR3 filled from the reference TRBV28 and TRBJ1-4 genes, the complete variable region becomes DVKVTQSSRYLVKRTGEKVFLECVQDMDHENMFWYRQDPGLGLRLIYFSYDVKMKEKGDIPEGYSVSREKKERFSLILESASTNQTSMYLCASCSTGGQGTNEKLFFGSGTQLSVL.